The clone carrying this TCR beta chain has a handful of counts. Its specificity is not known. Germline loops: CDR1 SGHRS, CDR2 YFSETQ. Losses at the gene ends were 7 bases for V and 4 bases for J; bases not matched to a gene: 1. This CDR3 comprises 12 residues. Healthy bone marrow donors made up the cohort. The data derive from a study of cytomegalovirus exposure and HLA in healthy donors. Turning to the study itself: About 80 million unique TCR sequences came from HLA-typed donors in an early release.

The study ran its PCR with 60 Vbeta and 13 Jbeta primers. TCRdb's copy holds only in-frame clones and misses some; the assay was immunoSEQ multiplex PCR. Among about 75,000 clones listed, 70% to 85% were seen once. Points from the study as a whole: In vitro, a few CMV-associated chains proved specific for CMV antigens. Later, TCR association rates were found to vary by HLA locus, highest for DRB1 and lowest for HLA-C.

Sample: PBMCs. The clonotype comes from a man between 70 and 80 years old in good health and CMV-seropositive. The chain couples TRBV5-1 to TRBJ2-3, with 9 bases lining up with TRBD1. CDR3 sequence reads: CASRTGADTQYF. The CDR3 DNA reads TGCGCCAGCCGGACAGGGGCAGATACGCAGTATTTT.